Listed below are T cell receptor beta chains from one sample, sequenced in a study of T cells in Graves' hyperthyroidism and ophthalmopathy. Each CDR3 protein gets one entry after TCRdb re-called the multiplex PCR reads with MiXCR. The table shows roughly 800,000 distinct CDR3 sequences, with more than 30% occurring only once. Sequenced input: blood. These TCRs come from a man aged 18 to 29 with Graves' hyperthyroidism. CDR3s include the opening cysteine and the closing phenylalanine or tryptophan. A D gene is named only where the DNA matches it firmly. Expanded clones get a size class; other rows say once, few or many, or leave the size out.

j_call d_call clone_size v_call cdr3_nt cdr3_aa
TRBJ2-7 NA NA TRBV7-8 TGTGCCAGCAGAGATCTGGCGGGACAACAAACAACCTACGAGCAGTACTTC CASRDLAGQQTTYEQYF
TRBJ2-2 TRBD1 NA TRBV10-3 TGTGCCATCAGTGAGGGACAGGGACCACGGGAGCTGTTTTTT CAISEGQGPRELFF
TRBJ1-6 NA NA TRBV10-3 TGTGCCATCAGCGGGACATCAGGCTCACCCCTCCACTTT CAISGTSGSPLHF
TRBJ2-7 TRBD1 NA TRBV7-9 TGTGCCAGCAGCTTGGGACAGACTTTGGGGTTCCCCTACGAGCAGTACTTC CASSLGQTLGFPYEQYF
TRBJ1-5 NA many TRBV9 TGTGCCAGCAGCGTAGGGAGAGGGCATCAGCCCCAGCATTTT CASSVGRGHQPQHF
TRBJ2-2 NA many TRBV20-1 TGCAGTGCTCGAGGGCCGGCCGGGGAGCTGTTTTTT CSARGPAGELFF
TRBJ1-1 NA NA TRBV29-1 TGCAGCGTTGCCGGGGTGGGGAAGACTGAAGCTTTCTTT CSVAGVGKTEAFF
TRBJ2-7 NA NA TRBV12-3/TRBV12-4 TGTGCCAGCAGTTCTAGTGACTTCGAGCAGTACTTC CASSSSDFEQYF
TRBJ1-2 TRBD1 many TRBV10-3 TGTGCCATCAGAGGACAGGGAGAGTATGGCTACACCTTC CAIRGQGEYGYTF
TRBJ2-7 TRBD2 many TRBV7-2 TGTGCCAGCAGTCCGACTAGCGGGCTTAACGAGCAGTACTTC CASSPTSGLNEQYF
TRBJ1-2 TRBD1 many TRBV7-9 TGTGCCAGCAGCTCTGACAGGGATGGCTACACCTTC CASSSDRDGYTF
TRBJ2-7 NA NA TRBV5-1 TGCGCCAGCAGCTTGATCCCCCCGGCTTCGGGGAGCTACGAGCAGTACTTC CASSLIPPASGSYEQYF
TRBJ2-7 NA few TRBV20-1 TGCAGTGCTATACGGACAGATACCTACGAGCAGTACTTC CSAIRTDTYEQYF
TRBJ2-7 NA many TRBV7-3 TGTGCCAGCAGCCCAGCTGCGGGGTCCTACGAGCAGTACTTC CASSPAAGSYEQYF
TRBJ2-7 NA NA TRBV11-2 TGTGCCAGCAGCCCAACTGGGGGAGTTTCCTGCGAGCAGTACTTC CASSPTGGVSCEQYF
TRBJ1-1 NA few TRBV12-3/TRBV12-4 TGTGCCAGCAGTTCCCTCGAGTCCCCGAACACTGAAGCTTTCTTT CASSSLESPNTEAFF
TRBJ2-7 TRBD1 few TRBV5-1 TGCGCCAGCAGCCCCCAGGGACAGGTCCCCTACGAGCAGTACTTC CASSPQGQVPYEQYF
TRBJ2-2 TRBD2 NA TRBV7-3 TGTGCCAGCAGCCCCCACCCCCTGAGCGGGAGGACGAACACCGGGGAGCTGTTTTTT CASSPHPLSGRTNTGELFF
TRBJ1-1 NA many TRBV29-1 TGCAGCGTTGTTCGAACTGAAGCTTTCTTT CSVVRTEAFF
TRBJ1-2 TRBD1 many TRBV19 TGTGCCAGTACCGGGACAGGGGTATTCGGCTACACCTTC CASTGTGVFGYTF
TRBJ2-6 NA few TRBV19 TGTGCCAGTACCGACAAACACTCTGGGGCCAACGTCCTGACTTTC CASTDKHSGANVLTF
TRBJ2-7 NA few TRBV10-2 TGTGCCAGCAGTTACCTCTGGGACACCAACTACGAGCAGTACTTC CASSYLWDTNYEQYF
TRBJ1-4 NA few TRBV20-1 TGCAGTGCTCCGCAACAGGGAGCTAATGAAAAACTGTTTTTT CSAPQQGANEKLFF
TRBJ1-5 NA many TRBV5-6 TGTGCCAGTAGTTCTGACGGGAATCAGCCCCAGCATTTT CASSSDGNQPQHF
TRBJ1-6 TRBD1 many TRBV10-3 TGTGCCACCGGGACAGGGGATAATTCACCCCTCCACTTT CATGTGDNSPLHF
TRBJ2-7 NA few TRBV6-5 TGTGCCAGCAGTTACTCGCACAGAGACTACGAGCAGTACTTC CASSYSHRDYEQYF
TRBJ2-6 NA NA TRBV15 TGTGCCACCAGCAGAATGACCGGGAACACTGAAGCTTTC CATSRMTGNTEAF
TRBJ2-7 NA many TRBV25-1 TGTGCCAGCAGGGGCGCAGTACGAGAGCAGTACTTC CASRGAVREQYF
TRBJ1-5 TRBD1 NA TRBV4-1 TGCGCCAGCAGCCAAGAACAGGGGGACAATCAGCCCCAGCATTTT CASSQEQGDNQPQHF
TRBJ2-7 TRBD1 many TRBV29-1 TGCAGCGGACGTTGGGACAGGGCTCAAGAGCAGTACTTC CSGRWDRAQEQYF
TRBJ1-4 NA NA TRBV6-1 TGTGCCAGCAGCCCAGCCCAGACCGAGGAAAAACTGTTTTTT CASSPAQTEEKLFF
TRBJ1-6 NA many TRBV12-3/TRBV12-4 TGTGCCAGCAGTTCGGGGGGGCAGAATAATTCACCCCTCCACTTT CASSSGGQNNSPLHF
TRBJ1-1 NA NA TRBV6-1 TGTGCCAGCACTCCTAACGGGGGCGCGGGACTCGCTGAAGCTTTCTTT CASTPNGGAGLAEAFF
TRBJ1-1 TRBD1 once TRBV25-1 TGTGCCAGCAGTTCCGACAGGGGGCCTGCTGAAGCTTTCTTT CASSSDRGPAEAFF
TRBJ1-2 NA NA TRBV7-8 TGTGCCAGCAGCTTAGGAGTCCCGGCAGGGACGAGTGGCTACACCTTC CASSLGVPAGTSGYTF
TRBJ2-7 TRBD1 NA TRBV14 TGTGCCAGCAGCCAAGTCAGGGGGCCAGCCTACGAGCAGTACTTC CASSQVRGPAYEQYF
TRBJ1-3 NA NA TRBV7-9 TGTGCCAGCGGCTTAGTCCCGGGGGCGGGAGACACCATATATTTT CASGLVPGAGDTIYF
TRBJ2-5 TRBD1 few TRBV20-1 TGCAGTGCTAGTAGGACAGGGGGAGAGACCCAGTACTTC CSASRTGGETQYF
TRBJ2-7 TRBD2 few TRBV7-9 TGTGCCAGCAGCCCGACTAGCGGGAGTCTCGGCGAGCAGTACTTC CASSPTSGSLGEQYF
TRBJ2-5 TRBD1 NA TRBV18 TGTGCCAGCTCAAGGGGACAGGGGGTCCAAGAGACCCAGTACTTC CASSRGQGVQETQYF
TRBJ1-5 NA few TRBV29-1 TGCAGCGTTGAATCGACAGATGTATATAGCAATCAGCCCCAGCATTTT CSVESTDVYSNQPQHF
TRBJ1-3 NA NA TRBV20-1 TGCAGTGCTAGCAGACATTTCGAAAACACCGTATATTTT CSASRHFENTVYF
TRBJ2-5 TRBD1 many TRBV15 TGTGCCACCAGCTCCCGCCGGGACAGGGGGGAGACCCAGTACTTC CATSSRRDRGETQYF
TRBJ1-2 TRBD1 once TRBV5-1 TGTGCCAGCAGCATACCGGTCGCAGGGGGTGATGGCTACACCTTC CASSIPVAGGDGYTF
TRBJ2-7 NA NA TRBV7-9 TGTGCCAGCAGCTCCTCGACCGGGTTTGGGCTCGAGCAGTACTTC CASSSSTGFGLEQYF
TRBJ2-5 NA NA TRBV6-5 TGTGCCAGCAGTTACTCAGGCGCCAAGACCCAGTACTTC CASSYSGAKTQYF
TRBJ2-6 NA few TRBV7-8 TGTGCCAGCAGGAAACGGGACTCTGGGGCCAACGTCCTGACTTTC CASRKRDSGANVLTF
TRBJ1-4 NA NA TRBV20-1 TGCAGTGCTACCCGGGACGAAAAACTGTTTTTT CSATRDEKLFF
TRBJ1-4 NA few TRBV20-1 TGCAGTGCTAGGAGGCAGGGCGGCGAAAAACTGTTTTTT CSARRQGGEKLFF
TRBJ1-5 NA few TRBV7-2 TGTGCCAGCAGCTTAGAAAGTAATTCGCCCCAGCATTTT CASSLESNSPQHF
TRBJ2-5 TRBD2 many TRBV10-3 TGTGCCATCAGTGAGCAGGCGGGGGGCGCAGAGACCCAGTACTTC CAISEQAGGAETQYF
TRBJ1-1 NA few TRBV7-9 TGTGCCAGCAGCTCTCCCGCTCCTGGTTCACAGAACACTGAAGCTTTCTTT CASSSPAPGSQNTEAFF
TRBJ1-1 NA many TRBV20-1 TGCAGTGCTAGAGATGTAGGCACTGAAGCTTTCTTT CSARDVGTEAFF
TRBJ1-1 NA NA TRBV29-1 TGCAGCGTTGACAGTACAGGGTTAGACACTGAAGCTTTCTTT CSVDSTGLDTEAFF
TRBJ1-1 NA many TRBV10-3 TGTGCCAACGGAGCCGGCGACACTGAAGCTTTCTTT CANGAGDTEAFF
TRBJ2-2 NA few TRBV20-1 TGCAGTGCTAGAGATGGGAGGAACACCGGGGAGCTGTTTTTT CSARDGRNTGELFF
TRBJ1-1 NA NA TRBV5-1 TGCGCCAGCAGCTTGGCCGGCAGGGTGATAACTGAAGCTTTCTTT CASSLAGRVITEAFF
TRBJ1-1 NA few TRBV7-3 TGTGCCAGCAGCTTAAACGGCGGCTTGGCGAACACTGAAGCTTTCTTT CASSLNGGLANTEAFF